The TCR beta chain described here comes from a study of cytomegalovirus exposure and HLA in healthy donors. Findings of the study overall: TCR beta sequences reportedly predicted most subjects' HLA-A and HLA-B alleles accurately. Later analysis associated a missense DCLRE1C variant with TCR beta V- and J-gene trimming. Rarity marked most TCR sequences, yet some public TCRs occurred in many donors. A later analysis reportedly found fewer N-insertions in an Asian-associated ancestry cluster than the roughly 670-donor mean.

A multiplex PCR was run with 60 Vbeta primers and 13 Jbeta primers. TCRdb keeps only in-frame clones here, not all; method: immunoSEQ multiplex PCR. The data include some 21,000 clones; the top ten clones carry 22%. The CDR3 loop spans 15 amino acids. In germline, CDR1 is LNHDA, CDR2 SQIVND (reference sequence). J gave up 4 bases and V 5 bases, and 10 bases lay outside the gene matches. To note about this clone: Its cognate antigen is unknown.

J is TRBJ1-1 and V is TRBV19; 7 bases line up with TRBD1. The sequenced material came from PBMCs. This clonotype was sampled from a man aged 60 to 69 in good health and CMV-seropositive. CDR3 bases: TGTGCCAGTAGTTTTAACAGGGGTGCAGGCACTGAAGCTTTCTTT. Translation: CASSFNRGAGTEAFF.